The 13 T cell receptor beta chains in this list originate from one sample, sequenced in a study of T cell responses to AZD1222 COVID-19 vaccine. Sequenced by immunoSEQ multiplex PCR; TCRdb stores in-frame clones only, minus some. The table records under 150,000 clones, roughly 93% of them present only once. Sequencing was performed on peripheral blood, taken 28 days after the second AZD1222 dose. The receptors originated from an adult who received the AZD1222 COVID-19 vaccine.

The V gene is TRBV28, the J gene TRBJ1-5, with D possibly TRBD1 on 5 matching bases. With 8 bases removed from V and 6 bases from J, the gap between germline ends came to 14 bases. This CDR3 region has 13 residues. Germline values: CDR1 MDHEN, CDR2 SYDVKM. CDR3: CASVWGTGQPQHF. The CDR3 nucleotides read TGTGCCAGCGTCTGGGGGACCGGTCAGCCCCAGCATTTT.

V gene TRBV19 combines with J gene TRBJ2-3, with D perhaps being TRBD1 or TRBD2 (6 bases each). The CDR3 sequence is 15 residues long. The V end lost 4 bases, the J end lost 6 bases, and 17 bases lay between the germline ends. Germline V gives CDR1 LNHDA, CDR2 SQIVND (reference sequence). Written as DNA, the CDR3 is TGTGCCAGTAGTAAGGGGGGACTCAGTAAGGATACGCAGTATTTT. Protein: CASSKGGLSKDTQYF.

This chain uses TRBV15 with TRBJ1-2; TRBD1 matches 11 bases. The CDR3 runs to 15 residues. Losses at the gene ends were 5 bases for V and 4 bases for J; bases not matched to a gene: 6. Germline V lookup: CDR1 LNHNV, CDR2 YYDKDF (reference sequence). The DNA for the CDR3 is TGTGCCACCAGCGGGCGGGACAGGGGGTCCTATGGCTACACCTTC. Protein: CATSGRDRGSYGYTF.

The chain couples TRBV7-2 to TRBJ2-7, with a weak D call TRBD1 (7 bases). This CDR3 comprises 14 residues. V was pared by 4 bases and J by 4 bases, with 14 bases between. Germline assignment: CDR1 SGHTA and CDR2 FQGNSA. This CDR3 reads CASSSRQGGYEQYF. The CDR3 coding sequence is TGTGCCAGCAGCTCGAGACAGGGAGGTTACGAGCAGTACTTC.

This chain connects TRBV29-1 to TRBJ1-2; no clear D. The ends were cut back, 4 bases at V and 4 bases at J, with 10 bases in the middle. Germline values: CDR1 SQVTM, CDR2 ANQGSEA. The CDR3 contains 12 residues. CDR3 region: CSVVGHFYGYTF. CDR3 coding DNA: TGCAGCGTTGTGGGCCATTTCTATGGCTACACCTTC.

This clone was detected a few times. The J gene is TRBJ1-4, the V gene TRBV19; no firm D call. Germline-derived CDR1 and CDR2 are LNHDA and SQIVND (reference sequence). Trimming removed 3 bases from V and 4 bases from J, with 9 bases in between. The CDR3 is made up of 14 amino acids. The CDR3 nucleotides are TGTGCCAGTAGTATTAGGAGGGATAATGAAAAACTGTTTTTT. As protein: CASSIRRDNEKLFF.

This chain connects TRBV14 to TRBJ2-7, with 8 bases matching TRBD1. The CDR3 length is 13 residues. V lost 4 bases and J lost 3; bases outside the gene matches: 2. CDR1 and CDR2 from the germline V gene are SGHDN and FVKESK. CDR3 sequence (DNA): TGTGCCAGCAGCCGACAGGGGAGCTACGAGCAGTACTTC. Translating gives CASSRQGSYEQYF.

The chain couples TRBV5-6 to TRBJ1-5, with a tentative D call TRBD1 (5 bases). The ends were cut back, 4 bases at V and 3 bases at J, with 11 bases in the middle. The CDR3 is 14 residues long. Per germline, CDR1 SGHDT and CDR2 YYEEEE. In DNA form, the CDR3 reads TGTGCCAGCAGCGGAAGGGACTACAATCAGCCCCAGCATTTT. This translates into CASSGRDYNQPQHF.

The V call is TRBV4-2, the J call TRBJ1-1; D unclear. Germline lookup yields CDR1 LGHNA and CDR2 YNFKEQ. Trimming stripped 5 bases from V and 3 bases from J, with 10 bases between. The CDR3 has 13 residues. CDR3 sequence: CASSFDPYTEAFF. The CDR3, as DNA: TGTGCCAGCAGCTTCGACCCTTACACTGAAGCTTTCTTT.

The chain uses TRBV5-1 and TRBJ1-2, with D possibly being TRBD1 (6 bases). The CDR3 extends over 17 amino acids. Germline V gene lookup returns CDR1 SGHRS and CDR2 YFSETQ. V lost 0 bases and J 3 bases, leaving 18 bases between the germline ends. CDR3 sequence: CASSLDSWGGADYGYTF. The DNA of the CDR3 is TGCGCCAGCAGCTTGGATTCCTGGGGGGGCGCGGACTATGGCTACACCTTC.

Note on this clone: The same CDR3 arises from other DNA sequences in this sample as well. The chain uses TRBV7-3 and TRBJ2-2; D is uncertain. This CDR3 comprises 13 residues. V lost 0 bases to trimming and J lost 4 bases, with 3 bases between them. CDR1 SGHTA and CDR2 FQGTGA come from the germline V gene. This CDR3 reads CASSLTVTGELFF. The CDR3 region has the DNA TGTGCCAGCAGCTTAACGGTCACCGGGGAGCTGTTTTTT.

The chain has TRBV25-1 and TRBJ2-4; D is possibly TRBD1 or TRBD2 (5 bases each). The ends were cut back, 1 base at V and 8 bases at J, with 12 bases in the middle. The germline CDR1 and CDR2 sequences are MGHDK and SYGVNS. The CDR3 is made up of 14 amino acids. The DNA for the CDR3 is TGTGCCAGCAGTGAATCCCACCTGGGGGACATTCAGTACTTC. It specifies CASSESHLGDIQYF.

The chain combines TRBV30 with TRBJ2-1, with TRBD2 identical over 14 bases. V was clipped by 5 bases and J by 6 bases; unmatched bases: 15. In germline, CDR1 is GTSNPN, CDR2 SVGIG (reference sequence). This CDR3 is 18 amino acids long. The CDR3 DNA follows: TGTGCCTGGGAAAACGGACTAGCGGGGGGAAAGCCCCTCAATGAGCAGTTCTTC. Translating gives CAWENGLAGGKPLNEQFF. The full variable domain, in which reference TRBV30 and TRBJ2-1 provide the parts outside the CDR3, is SQTIHQWPATLVQPVGSPLSLECTVEGTSNPNLYWYRQAAGRGLQLLFYSVGIGQISSEVPQNLSASRPQDRQFILSSKKLLLSDSGFYLCAWENGLAGGKPLNEQFFGPGTRLTVL.